This T cell receptor beta chain came from a study of blood T cell repertoires in COVID-19. In the study overall: Nucleic acid was either cDNA or gDNA, and it came from T cells, B-cell-depleted T cells, or PBMCs.

Assignments of participants to cohorts depended upon their own reported clinical history. This CDR3 region has 13 residues. Deletions cut 6 bases from V and 0 bases from J, with 5 bases between. The germline V gene has CDR1 MNHEY and CDR2 SVGAGI. Per the original methods: Reference gene primer amplification yielded estimated nucleated cell counts. Method: immunoSEQ multiplex PCR; TCRdb's copy keeps in-frame clones and lacks some. The DNA was the basis for D and trimming; V, J and clone size are from that table. This table holds approximately 260,000 clones, more than 75% found once. V usage is TRBV6-5 and J usage is TRBJ2-2; no clear D gene. This clonotype was sampled from a woman between 45 and 60 years old who had been exposed to COVID-19. The sample taken for sequencing was PBMCs or T cells enriched from blood (not recorded which). The CDR3 nucleotides are TGTGCCAGCAGGGCTTCGAACACCGGGGAGCTGTTTTTT. Encoded protein: CASRASNTGELFF.